A single sample gave rise to the 7 T cell receptor beta chains below, sequenced in a study of brain T cells in children with intractable seizures. Profiling relied on immunoSEQ multiplex PCR, and the TCRdb table lists in-frame clones only, not all of them. The data contain approximately 110,000 clones, around 94% of them singletons. The sample consisted of peripheral blood, taken at surgery. Every receptor here comes from a boy in the first two years of life with hemimegalencephaly and intractable seizures.

The V gene is TRBV30, the J gene TRBJ2-5; the D call may be TRBD1 or TRBD2 (5 bases each). Germline V gene sequence: CDR1 GTSNPN, CDR2 SVGIG (reference sequence). The CDR3 loop spans 13 amino acids. V lost 5 bases and J 1 base, leaving 11 bases between the germline ends. The DNA of the CDR3 is TGTGCCTGGGACGGGACGGTCCAAGAGACCCAGTACTTC. This encodes CAWDGTVQETQYF.

J is TRBJ2-7 and V is TRBV10-3; D is perhaps TRBD2 (5 bases). Germline V CDR1 and CDR2: ENHRY, SYGVKD. The germline V and J ends were trimmed by 7 bases and 3 bases, with 13 bases remaining between them. The CDR3 contains 13 residues. As DNA, the CDR3 is TGTGCCATCACCGAGGGTCCCTTCTACGAGCAGTACTTC. Its translation: CAITEGPFYEQYF.

The gene calls are TRBV6-2 or TRBV6-3 and TRBJ1-5; 7 bases align to TRBD1. Germline-derived CDR1 and CDR2 are MNHEY and SVGEGT. The V segment lost 2 bases and the J segment 6 bases; nucleotides outside the gene matches: 7. This CDR3 is 15 amino acids long. The CDR3 DNA reads as TGTGCCAGCAGTTACAGGGGGCCCCGAGTTCAGCCCCAGCATTTT. As protein: CASSYRGPRVQPQHF.

This clone appeared a few times. The CDR3 spells CASSARGSGGTDTQYF. The CDR3 coding sequence is TGTGCCAGCAGCGCTCGAGGTAGCGGTGGGACAGATACGCAGTATTTT. The chain uses TRBV11-3 and TRBJ2-3, with a tentative D call TRBD2 (6 bases). The germline V and J ends were trimmed by 5 bases and 3 bases, with 18 bases remaining between them. The CDR3 extends over 16 amino acids. Germline lookup yields CDR1 SGHNT and CDR2 YENEEA.

The chain is built from TRBV7-2 and TRBJ2-7; D unclear. Trimming took off 1 base at V and 3 bases at J, with 13 bases between the two ends. The germline CDR1 and CDR2 sequences are SGHTA and FQGNSA. This CDR3 is 15 amino acids long. For the CDR3, the DNA is TGTGCCAGCAGCTTAGGAGTAGTTGGCCTCTACGAGCAGTACTTC. Its translation is CASSLGVVGLYEQYF.

The chain combines TRBV5-1 with TRBJ2-3; 12 positions agree with TRBD2. This CDR3 is 16 amino acids long. Per the germline V gene, CDR1 is SGHRS and CDR2 is YFSETQ. V shed 0 bases, J shed 3 bases, and the junction held 2 bases outside the gene matches. CDR3 bases: TGCGCCAGCAGCTTGGCCGGGACTAGCGGGACAGATACGCAGTATTTT. Its protein is CASSLAGTSGTDTQYF.

The V and J genes are TRBV4-2 and TRBJ2-3; D perhaps matches TRBD2 (5 bases). This CDR3 comprises 16 residues. Germline V gene lookup returns CDR1 LGHNA and CDR2 YNFKEQ. V lost 4 bases and J lost 3, with 17 bases in between. For the CDR3, the DNA is TGTGCCAGCAGCCCAGAGATGAAGAGCGGAACAGATACGCAGTATTTT. Translation: CASSPEMKSGTDTQYF.